The next 2 T cell receptor beta chains were all read from a single sample in a study of CD8+ T cells in alopecia areata. Documented treatment: oral pan-JAK inhibitor, 5-10 mg twice daily. TCR sequencing used cDNA made by reverse transcription of extracted RNA. Libraries were prepared by immunoSEQ multiplex PCR; TCRdb keeps only in-frame clonotypes and omits some of them. The sample lists 250,000 to 300,000 clones, roughly 50% occurring once. The sequenced sample was CD4+ T cells sorted from blood, obtained at week 24, from a patient treated with tofacitinib. The receptors were sampled from a human donor with alopecia areata.

V gene TRBV27 combines with J gene TRBJ1-5; D remains unclear. The V end was cut by 2 bases, the J end by 3 bases, with 5 bases between. The CDR3 is made up of 13 amino acids. Germline-derived CDR1 and CDR2 are MNHEY and SMNVEV (reference sequence). CDR3 sequence reads: CASSLQANQPQHF. The CDR3 bases are TGTGCCAGCAGTTTACAGGCCAATCAGCCCCAGCATTTT.

The rearrangement links TRBV30 to TRBJ1-3; a possible D gene is TRBD1 (6 bases). V lost 0 bases to trimming and J lost 4 bases, with 16 bases between them. This CDR3 has 16 residues. Germline V gene data show CDR1 as GTSNPN and CDR2 as SVGIG (reference sequence). The CDR3 sequence is CAWSVSVGGPGNTIYF. In DNA, the CDR3 is TGTGCCTGGAGTGTATCCGTCGGGGGGCCCGGAAACACCATATATTTT.